This TCR beta chain comes out of a study of T cell clonotyping in hematopoietic cell transplantation. Study-wide results and caveats: Recipient TCR diversity dropped after transplant; expanded clonotypes rose from day 30 to 180.

Here immunoSEQ multiplex PCR was the method, and the copy in TCRdb shows in-frame clones only, minus some. This table holds some 5,500 clones, around 78% found once. With respect to this clone: Its antigen remains unknown.

Samples: about 28 days before transplant, then days 30, 100 and 180 after. J lost 3 bases, V lost 5 bases, and 4 bases had no gene match. The CDR3 is 14 residues long. Germline-derived CDR1 and CDR2 are SEHNR and FQNEAQ (reference sequence). The clonotype comes from a male patient between 55 and 70 years old who had an allogeneic stem cell transplant from an unrelated donor, so the T cells may come from the graft donor. Some clones in this sample may be carry-over from other donors' samples. The chain employs TRBV7-9 and TRBJ1-2, with 9 bases identical to TRBD1. Sample: peripheral blood mononuclear cells, taken 30 days after allogeneic stem cell transplant. The CDR3 DNA is TGTGCCAGCAGCACCCGACAGGGGGACTATGGCTACACCTTC. It is translated as CASSTRQGDYGYTF.